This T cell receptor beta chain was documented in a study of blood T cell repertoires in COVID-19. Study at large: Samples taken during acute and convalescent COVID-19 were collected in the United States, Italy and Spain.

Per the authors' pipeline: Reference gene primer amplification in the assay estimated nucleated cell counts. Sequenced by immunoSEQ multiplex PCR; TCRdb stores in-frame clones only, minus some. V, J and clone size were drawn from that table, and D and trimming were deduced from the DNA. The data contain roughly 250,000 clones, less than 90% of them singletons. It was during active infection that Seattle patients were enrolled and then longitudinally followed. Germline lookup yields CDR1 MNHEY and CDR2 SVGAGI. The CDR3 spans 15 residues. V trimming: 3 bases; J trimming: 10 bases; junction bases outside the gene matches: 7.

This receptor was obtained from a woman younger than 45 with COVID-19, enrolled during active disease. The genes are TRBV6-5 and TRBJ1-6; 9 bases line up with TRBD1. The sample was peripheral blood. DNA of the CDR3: TGTGCCAGCAGTTATTCGGACAGGGGACACTCACCCCTCCACTTT. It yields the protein CASSYSDRGHSPLHF.